This entry features one T cell receptor beta chain sequence. What it binds is unknown. The assay was immunoSEQ multiplex PCR, and TCRdb's table has in-frame clones only and misses some. The data contain about 500,000 clones, roughly nine tenths of them seen just once; the ten biggest clones take up 1.7%. The data are from a study of Ad26.COV2.S vaccination and SARS-CoV-2 variants. Broader study findings: After vaccination, reports described spike-specific CD8+ and CD4+ T cell responses as showing substantial breadth.

The treatment denotes: about 20 received Ad26.COV2.S at low or high dose, single or two shots; 5 received placebo; per-sample allocation not given. Sampling was performed 63 days after the first vaccine or placebo injection. V lost 0 bases and J 6 bases, leaving 3 bases between the germline ends. This CDR3 has 12 residues. Germline CDR1 SGHNT, CDR2 YYREEE (reference sequence). V gene TRBV5-4 combines with J gene TRBJ2-2; D remains ambiguous. The receptor's source is a person aged 18-60 years who received the Ad26.COV2.S COVID-19 vaccine or a placebo. The sequences come from peripheral blood, collected in a trial of Ad26.COV2.S vaccine versus placebo. CDR3 sequence: CASSLGPGELFF. DNA for the CDR3: TGTGCCAGCAGCTTGGGGCCCGGGGAGCTGTTTTTT.